Listed below are T cell receptor beta chains from one sample, sequenced in a study of beta chain features in type 1 diabetes. The assay was immunoSEQ multiplex PCR, and TCRdb's table has in-frame clones only and misses some. The sample yields 300,000 to 400,000 clones, less than 10% seen once. The sample was central memory CD4+ T cells from blood. Receptors were obtained from a woman younger than 30 in good health. Both conserved end residues are part of each CDR3. Fields, in order: clone size, CDR3 length, D gene, J gene, V gene, CDR3 protein, CDR3 DNA. The D gene is left open where the match is weak. A clone size is listed for some rows: how often the clone was seen (once, few, many), or a class if it is expanded.

>few|14|TRBD1|TRBJ1-5|TRBV6-5
CASRRTGGNQPQHF
TGTGCCAGCAGACGGACAGGGGGCAATCAGCCCCAGCATTTT
>few|12|NA|TRBJ1-5|TRBV28
CASSFPGQPQHF
TGTGCCAGCAGTTTCCCGGGACAACCCCAGCATTTT
>NA|13|NA|TRBJ2-1|TRBV6-5
CASSLGRASRQFF
TGTGCCAGCAGTTTAGGAAGAGCGAGCAGGCAGTTCTTC
>few|13|NA|TRBJ1-3|TRBV7-9
CASRVGAGNTIYF
TGTGCAAGCCGGGTGGGGGCTGGAAACACCATATATTTT
>few|15|NA|TRBJ2-7|TRBV2
CASSGAGRESYEQYF
TGTGCCAGCAGTGGGGCAGGGAGAGAGTCCTACGAGCAGTACTTC
>NA|13|NA|TRBJ2-5|TRBV29-1
CSVVQPYQETQYF
TGCAGCGTTGTTCAGCCCTATCAAGAGACCCAGTACTTC
>NA|14|NA|TRBJ1-1|TRBV27
CASSPESWDTEAFF
TGTGCCAGCAGTCCGGAATCATGGGACACTGAAGCTTTCTTT
>few|16|TRBD2|TRBJ2-5|TRBV5-1
CASSWGMTGGRETQYF
TGCGCCAGCAGCTGGGGGATGACGGGAGGGCGAGAGACCCAGTACTTC
>few|14|NA|TRBJ2-7|TRBV5-4
CASSVASRRYEQYF
TGTGCCAGCAGCGTCGCCTCTAGGCGCTACGAGCAGTACTTC
>NA|14|TRBD1|TRBJ1-2|TRBV4-2
CASSQAGQGVRYTF
TGTGCCAGCAGCCAGGCGGGACAGGGCGTACGCTACACCTTC
>NA|18|TRBD2|TRBJ2-5|TRBV14
CASSLRLLAGAQQETQYF
TGTGCCAGCAGCCTTCGCTTACTAGCGGGAGCCCAGCAAGAGACCCAGTACTTC
>few|11|NA|TRBJ1-2|TRBV5-3
CARLGLYGYTF
TGTGCCAGATTGGGCCTCTATGGCTACACCTTC
>NA|16|TRBD2|TRBJ2-1|TRBV5-4
CASSSFSGISYNEQFF
TGTGCCAGCAGCTCGTTTAGCGGGATCTCCTACAATGAGCAGTTCTTC
>NA|15|NA|TRBJ2-7|TRBV7-2
CASSLVTGLSYEQYF
TGTGCCAGCAGCTTAGTAACAGGCCTCTCCTACGAGCAGTACTTC
>many|13|NA|TRBJ1-1|TRBV19
CASTHLLNTEAFF
TGTGCCAGTACGCACCTACTCAACACTGAAGCTTTCTTT
>once|16|TRBD1|TRBJ1-1|TRBV6-1
CASSENPTGGFTEAFF
TGTGCCAGCAGTGAGAATCCGACAGGGGGTTTCACTGAAGCTTTCTTT
>few|15|NA|TRBJ2-1|TRBV10-2
CASSSRRTSYNEQFF
TGCGCCAGCAGTAGTCGGCGGACCTCCTACAATGAGCAGTTCTTC
>NA|12|NA|TRBJ1-2|TRBV7-9
CASSLEFHGYTF
TGTGCCAGCAGCTTGGAGTTTCATGGCTACACCTTC
>few|15|NA|TRBJ2-4|TRBV7-8
CASSLAVVGKNIQYF
TGTGCCAGCAGCTTAGCTGTGGTGGGCAAAAACATTCAGTACTTC
>few|16|TRBD2|TRBJ2-1|TRBV13
CASSSRPGAGNNEQFF
TGTGCCAGCAGCTCCCGGCCGGGAGCGGGAAACAATGAGCAGTTCTTC
>few|15|NA|TRBJ2-2|TRBV7-9
CASCPGQGLSGELFF
TGTGCCAGCTGTCCGGGTCAGGGGTTGTCCGGGGAGCTGTTTTTT
>few|14|NA|TRBJ2-7|TRBV7-2
CASSPRTASYEQYF
TGTGCCAGCAGCCCAAGGACAGCCTCCTACGAGCAGTACTTC
>NA|13|NA|TRBJ2-1|TRBV25-1
CASSESGTNEQFF
TGTGCCAGCAGTGAATCCGGGACAAATGAGCAGTTCTTC
>many|14|NA|TRBJ1-1|TRBV7-2
CASSPFGAPLEAFF
TGTGCCAGCAGCCCCTTCGGAGCTCCCCTCGAAGCTTTCTTT
>many|16|NA|TRBJ2-2|TRBV18
CASSPLEVTNTGELFF
TGTGCCAGCTCACCACTGGAGGTTACAAACACCGGGGAGCTGTTTTTT
>few|15|NA|TRBJ1-5|TRBV19
CASSIDPQGYQPQHF
TGTGCCAGTAGTATAGATCCCCAGGGTTATCAGCCCCAGCATTTT
>many|14|TRBD1|TRBJ1-3|TRBV29-1
CSVWDRAGGNTIYF
TGCAGCGTCTGGGACAGGGCTGGTGGAAACACCATATATTTT
>few|17|TRBD2|TRBJ2-1|TRBV7-6
CASSLVAAGGPYNEQFF
TGTGCCAGCAGCTTAGTCGCGGCGGGAGGGCCTTACAATGAGCAGTTCTTC
>few|11|NA|TRBJ2-2|TRBV20-1
CSAANTGELFF
TGCAGTGCTGCGAACACCGGGGAGCTGTTTTTT
>few|14|NA|TRBJ2-5|TRBV7-2
CASSGLGSVETQYF
TGTGCCAGCAGTGGGCTAGGCTCCGTGGAGACCCAGTACTTC
>NA|13|NA|TRBJ2-3|TRBV7-3
CASSSYYTDTQYF
TGTGCCAGCAGCTCATATTACACAGATACGCAGTATTTT
>many|16|NA|TRBJ2-5|TRBV27
CASSFGISPRQETQYF
TGTGCCAGCAGTTTCGGAATTTCCCCGCGGCAAGAGACCCAGTACTTC
>few|16|TRBD2|TRBJ2-1|TRBV5-1
CASSGLAGGGSGEQFF
TGCGCCAGCAGCGGATTAGCGGGAGGCGGTTCGGGTGAGCAGTTCTTC
>NA|15|TRBD2|TRBJ2-7|TRBV10-3
CAISGTSGIAYEQYF
TGTGCCATCAGTGGGACTAGCGGGATTGCGTACGAGCAGTACTTC
>many|13|NA|TRBJ1-4|TRBV5-1
CASSQEGVGKLFF
TGCGCCAGCAGCCAGGAAGGGGTTGGAAAACTGTTTTTT
>few|17|TRBD2|TRBJ2-3|TRBV7-9
CASSLAASGHSTDTQYF
TGTGCCAGCAGCTTAGCAGCTAGCGGCCATAGCACAGATACGCAGTATTTT
>NA|15|NA|TRBJ2-7|TRBV27
CASSHTRTDLGEQYF
TGTGCCAGCAGTCACACCCGGACGGATTTGGGCGAGCAGTACTTC
>many|10|NA|TRBJ1-5|TRBV28
CASSREAQHF
TGTGCCAGCAGTCGTGAGGCCCAGCATTTT
>NA|15|NA|TRBJ2-7|TRBV7-2
CASSLGSMKTYEQYF
TGTGCCAGCAGCTTAGGAAGCATGAAAACCTACGAGCAGTACTTC
>many|16|NA|TRBJ2-4|TRBV4-3
CASSQDPQPAKNIQYF
TGCGCCAGCAGCCAAGATCCCCAGCCCGCCAAAAACATTCAGTACTTC
>NA|12|NA|TRBJ2-7|TRBV7-3
CASSATQYEQYF
TGTGCCAGCAGCGCCACCCAGTACGAGCAGTACTTC